This T cell receptor (beta chain) was sequenced in a study of beta chain features in type 1 diabetes. Overall study results and limits: PCR might pick shorter templates more often, in the same way for patients and controls. Whether TCRB rearrangement is influenced by HLA type was left unresolved in this analysis. There was a possibility that cDNA sequencing over-represented cells with high TCR expression. Type 1 diabetes patients had TCRB CDR3s that were shorter (moderately but significantly so) in all four CD4+ subsets.

cDNA synthesis used the whole RNA isolate, giving expressed TCRB sequences. Assay: immunoSEQ multiplex PCR; the TCRdb copy retains only in-frame clones and omits some. The sample carries about 340,000 clones, about 13% recorded once. The trim removed 1 base at V and 6 bases at J, leaving 8 bases unmatched. CDR3 length equals 16 residues. Per the germline V gene, CDR1 is MGHRA and CDR2 is YSYEKL. In its sample, this clone was seen a few times. Antigen specificity is unknown. Material for sequencing was naive CD4+ T cells from blood. This receptor was identified in a woman aged 18-29 years with type 1 diabetes. The chain is built from TRBV4-1 and TRBJ1-2, with TRBD1 matching over 10 bases. This CDR3 is CASSQGGRQGANGYTF. For the CDR3, the DNA is TGCGCCAGCAGCCAAGGAGGGCGACAGGGGGCGAATGGCTACACCTTC.